These 17 T cell receptor beta chains originate from one sample sequenced in a study of blood T cells in healthy people across ages. PCR was performed a second time for about 7 to 12 cycles using a sample-barcoded 5' primer and a J-beta primer mix. From the 5' RACE reads, TCRdb called clonotypes with MiXCR, one entry per CDR3 protein. The table records some 760,000 distinct CDR3 sequences, about 25% of them present only once. The same specimen was also included in a second study, on T cells of mothers and their children.

Sequencing input: blood. These TCRs come from a boy between 10 and 17 years old in good health.

The CDR3 reads CSVEDQRQGFSGRGETQYF. CDR3 in DNA: TGCAGCGTTGAAGATCAGCGACAGGGATTTAGCGGCCGGGGGGAGACCCAGTACTTC. The chain links TRBV29-1 to TRBJ2-5; D is perhaps TRBD1 (7 bases). Trimming removed 0 bases from V and 5 bases from J, with 28 bases in between. There are 19 residues in the CDR3. Germline V gives CDR1 SQVTM, CDR2 ANQGSEA.

This chain connects TRBV19 to TRBJ2-4; 13 positions agree with TRBD2. With 6 bases clipped from V and 10 bases from J, the junction kept 12 bases outside the gene matches. The CDR3 runs 16 residues. CDR1 is LNHDA, CDR2 SQIVND, per germline (reference sequence). CDR3 bases: TGTGCCAGTAGCCCACTAGCGGGAGGGCCCGGAGGTATTCAGTACTTC. Translated: CASSPLAGGPGGIQYF.

The chain uses TRBV7-8 and TRBJ2-5; D remains unclear. Germline V gives CDR1 SGHVS, CDR2 FQNEAQ. Trimming took off 6 bases at V and 4 bases at J, with 18 bases between the two ends. The CDR3 has 15 amino acids. CDR3 in amino acids: CASSSAALAIETQYF. The CDR3 DNA sequence: TGTGCCAGCAGTTCTGCGGCTCTGGCGATAGAGACCCAGTACTTC.

This clonotype was seen more than once but under ten times. This sequence joins TRBV29-1 and TRBJ2-3; D is unresolved. V lost 1 base and J lost 2, with 13 bases in between. CDR1 is SQVTM, CDR2 ANQGSEA, per germline. CDR3 length: 15 amino acids. CDR3 sequence (DNA): TGCAGCGTTGAAGCTAGACTTCCATCCACAGATACGCAGTATTTT. It is translated as CSVEARLPSTDTQYF.

The gene calls are TRBV29-1 and TRBJ1-3; D is ambiguous. CDR1 and CDR2 (germline): SQVTM, ANQGSEA. The CDR3 runs 12 residues. V dropped 5 bases and J dropped 9 bases, with 14 bases sitting between them. CDR3 DNA sequence: TGCAGCGTTCTCCTACCCGAAGGCACCATATATTTT. Translated: CSVLLPEGTIYF.

The chain combines TRBV20-1 with TRBJ2-3; tentative D call: TRBD2 (5 bases). With 3 bases removed from V and 3 bases from J, the gap between germline ends came to 10 bases. Germline CDR1 reads DFQATT; CDR2 reads SNEGSKA (reference sequence). This CDR3 spans 13 amino acids. DNA of the CDR3: TGCAGTGCTAGGTATCCGGGGACAGATACGCAGTATTTT. Its translation: CSARYPGTDTQYF.

The chain links TRBV7-8 to TRBJ2-5; D gene unclear. With the DNA end fitting TRBJ2-1 better, the J assignment may be wrong. The germline V gene has CDR1 SGHVS and CDR2 FQNEAQ. CDR3 length: 13 amino acids. CDR3: CASSGPDNNEQFF. CDR3 nucleotides: TGTGCCAGCAGCGGGCCCGACAACAATGAGCAGTTCTTC.

This clonotype turned up a few times. The chain uses TRBV29-1 and TRBJ1-3, with D unresolved. The germline gives CDR1 SQVTM, CDR2 ANQGSEA. The CDR3 consists of 12 residues. V lost 4 bases to trimming and J lost 7 bases, with 11 bases between them. The CDR3 reads CSVVGDGNTIYF. For the CDR3, the DNA is TGCAGCGTTGTTGGGGATGGGAACACCATATATTTT. The full variable domain, with the rest looked up from reference TRBV29-1 and TRBJ1-3, is SAVISQKPSRDICQRGTSLTIQCQVDSQVTMMFWYRQQPGQSLTLIATANQGSEATYESGFVIDKFPISRPNLTFSTLTVSNMSPEDSSIYLCSVVGDGNTIYFGEGSWLTVV.

This rearrangement joins TRBV6-2 or TRBV6-3 to TRBJ2-7; the match to TRBD1 covers 9 bases. Trimming cost V 5 bases and J 3 bases; bases outside gene matches: 5. The germline V gene encodes CDR1 MNHEY and CDR2 SVGEGT. The CDR3 is 14 amino acids. The CDR3 DNA reads TGTGCCAGCAGTGGGGACAGGGAGAGCTACGAGCAGTACTTC. This encodes CASSGDRESYEQYF.

V and J are TRBV6-5 and TRBJ1-2, with 8 bases identical to TRBD1. J gave up 8 bases and V 5 bases, and 7 bases lay outside the gene matches. This CDR3 region has 13 residues. Germline V CDR1 and CDR2: MNHEY, SVGAGI. The CDR3 bases are TGTGCCAGCAGTGACCAGGGGGCGGAGGGCTACACCTTC. It specifies CASSDQGAEGYTF.

This clonotype was observed a few times. V and J are TRBV4-3 and TRBJ2-1; D remains ambiguous. CDR3 length equals 13 residues. Germline loops: CDR1 LGHNA, CDR2 YSLEER. Trimming left V 0 bases short and J 5 bases short, with 5 bases between. The CDR3: CASSQDSHNEQFF. The CDR3 DNA reads TGCGCCAGCAGCCAAGACAGCCACAATGAGCAGTTCTTC.

This clonotype was seen more than once but under ten times. This chain links TRBV6-1 with TRBJ1-1; D is uncertain. Germline V gene lookup returns CDR1 MNHNS and CDR2 SASEGT. V was trimmed by 7 bases and J by 6 bases, leaving 12 bases between them. This CDR3 region has 12 residues. CDR3 DNA sequence: TGTGCCAGCATCCCCGCGGGGTCTGAAGCTTTCTTT. Its translation is CASIPAGSEAFF.

The V gene is TRBV12-3 or TRBV12-4, the J gene TRBJ1-3; maybe TRBD1 (5 bases). CDR3 size: 13 residues. Trimming removed 5 bases at V and 2 bases at J, with 7 bases between. The CDR3: CASSRTTGNTIYF. CDR3 sequence (DNA): TGTGCCAGCAGTCGGACAACTGGAAACACCATATATTTT.

The rearrangement uses TRBV5-1 and TRBJ2-7; 7 bases fit TRBD2. Per germline, CDR1 SGHRS and CDR2 YFSETQ. Unmatched junction bases numbered 11, after V lost 5 bases and J lost 3 bases. The CDR3 totals 15 residues. CDR3 region: CASSSGEGPYYEQYF. In nucleotides, the CDR3 is TGCGCCAGCAGTTCGGGGGAGGGACCATACTACGAGCAGTACTTC.

This clonotype was recorded a few times. The chain combines TRBV7-3 with TRBJ2-1; a possible D gene is TRBD2 (6 bases). Germline loops: CDR1 SGHTA, CDR2 FQGTGA. V lost 5 bases, J lost 7 bases, and 15 bases lay in between. CDR3 length: 14 residues. DNA for the CDR3: TGTGCCAGCAGCAGAACGGGAGACGGGAATGAGCAGTTCTTC. Its protein is CASSRTGDGNEQFF.

The V call is TRBV19, the J call TRBJ1-2; TRBD1 agrees at 8 bases. This CDR3 comprises 12 residues. Germline V CDR1 and CDR2: LNHDA, SQIVND (reference sequence). Unmatched junction bases numbered 7, after V lost 9 bases and J lost 7 bases. CDR3 region: CASLTGVGGYTF. In DNA, the CDR3 is TGTGCCAGCCTGACAGGGGTTGGTGGCTACACCTTC.

This clonotype was seen only once. This chain links TRBV29-1 with TRBJ1-1; D unclear. The germline V gene has CDR1 SQVTM and CDR2 ANQGSEA. Trimming left V 6 bases short and J 4 bases short, with 15 bases between. The CDR3 is 13 amino acids. CDR3 region: CSVDPDGITEAFF. The CDR3 bases are TGCAGCGTGGACCCGGACGGTATCACTGAAGCTTTCTTT.